The TCR beta chain under discussion was sequenced for a study of beta chain features in type 1 diabetes. Study-wide results and limits: Within patients, naive, central memory and Treg TCRB repertoires seemed more similar than within healthy donors. There were fewer insertions and more deletions at the VDJ junctions of type 1 diabetes patients.

Remarks on this clone: Its matching antigen is unknown. This CDR3 is also generated by other DNA sequences in the sample.

On average, the one heparinised blood draw given by each donor was roughly 100 mL. Isolated RNA was reverse transcribed in full, so expressed TCRB transcripts were sequenced. About 3.5 million reads per sample on average were obtained from naive, central memory and regulatory T cell samples. Some clones are missing from TCRdb's copy, which holds only in-frame ones; the method was immunoSEQ multiplex PCR. Here the sample spans 810,000 or so clones, 17% being singletons. V was trimmed by 0 bases and J by 3 bases, leaving 6 bases between them. The CDR3 has 13 residues. The V gene's germline CDR1 is SGHRS and CDR2 YFSETQ.

The chain links TRBV5-1 to TRBJ2-5; D uncertain. This TCR came from a woman aged 18-30 years in good health. The sequencing input was naive CD4+ T cells from blood. Here the CDR3 reads CASSLGGEETQYF. In DNA form, the CDR3 reads TGCGCCAGCAGCTTGGGCGGTGAAGAGACCCAGTACTTC.